The 29 T cell receptor beta chains listed next were all sequenced from one sample in a study of blood T cell repertoires in COVID-19. TCRdb keeps only in-frame clones here, not all; method: immunoSEQ multiplex PCR. The repertoire consists of around 99,000 clones, with about 80% occurring once and the leading ten covering roughly 6.5%. Specimen: peripheral blood. The receptors come from a woman aged 50 to 65 with acute or convalescent COVID-19.

The CDR3 DNA reads as TGCGCCAGCAGCCCAGGACAGGGGTATAGCTCGGAAGAGCAGTTCTTC. This sequence encodes CASSPGQGYSSEEQFF. The chain joins TRBV5-1 to TRBJ2-1, with 9 bases that match TRBD1. This CDR3 comprises 16 residues. Germline values: CDR1 SGHRS, CDR2 YFSETQ. Unmatched junction bases numbered 15, after V lost 4 bases and J lost 10 bases.

This clone has just a few counts. CDR3 loop: CASSMAPGSNQPQHF. CDR3 in DNA: TGCGCCAGCAGCATGGCCCCGGGGAGCAATCAGCCCCAGCATTTT. The rearrangement uses TRBV5-1 and TRBJ1-5, with D uncertain. The CDR3 sequence is 15 residues long. V lost 4 bases, J lost 1 base, and 12 bases lay in between. Germline CDR1 and CDR2: SGHRS and YFSETQ.

The chain combines TRBV4-2 with TRBJ2-1, with TRBD1 identical over 7 bases. CDR3 length: 13 amino acids. Germline V lookup: CDR1 LGHNA, CDR2 YNFKEQ. Trimming took 1 base from V and 9 from J; bases not matched to a gene: 3. CDR3 sequence (DNA): TGTGCCAGCAGCCAAGTAGGGGGCGCTGAGCAGTTCTTC. Protein: CASSQVGGAEQFF.

In the case of this clone: The junction does not match germline at one end; this may be a read error. The genes are TRBV29-1 and TRBJ1-1; the match to TRBD1 covers 7 bases. The CDR3 is made up of 13 amino acids. Germline V gives CDR1 SQVTM, CDR2 ANQGSEA. The CDR3 nucleotides read TGCGGCGTTGCCAGGGGGTCAAACACTGAAGCTTTCTTT. It specifies CGVARGSNTEAFF. Drawing the rest from reference TRBV29-1 and TRBJ1-1, the complete variable domain is SAVISQKPSRDICQRGTSLTIQCQVDSQVTMMFWYRQQPGQSLTLIATANQGSEATYESGFVIDKFPISRPNLTFSTLTVSNMSPEDSSIYLCGVARGSNTEAFFGQGTRLTVV.

The DNA for the CDR3 is TGTGCCAGCAGCTTAACTAGCGGGGGGCGCGGGGGGACCCAGTACTTC. Translated, it gives CASSLTSGGRGGTQYF. The chain combines TRBV7-6 with TRBJ2-5, with TRBD2 identical over 12 bases. The germline CDR1 and CDR2 sequences are SGHVS and FNYEAQ. The CDR3 has 16 residues. V gave up 2 bases and J gave up 7 bases; unmatched junction bases: 8.

This chain links TRBV5-5 with TRBJ1-4, with D unresolved. CDR3 length: 14 residues. The germline V and J ends were trimmed by 4 bases and 7 bases, with 14 bases remaining between them. Germline V CDR1 and CDR2: SGHKS, YYEKEE (reference sequence). The CDR3 DNA reads as TGTGCCAGCAGCCCCACCTCCACTGCTGAAAAACTGTTTTTT. The encoded protein is CASSPTSTAEKLFF. Looking up the rest from reference TRBV5-5 and TRBJ1-4 gives the full variable domain: DAGVTQSPTHLIKTRGQQVTLRCSPISGHKSVSWYQQVLGQGPQFIFQYYEKEERGRGNFPDRFSARQFPNYSSELNVNALLLGDSALYLCASSPTSTAEKLFFGSGTQLSVL.

J is TRBJ1-6 and V is TRBV6-5, with a possible D match to TRBD1 (5 bases). The V gene lost 8 bases and the J gene lost 4 bases, with 15 bases spanning the gap. Germline CDR1 MNHEY, CDR2 SVGAGI. This CDR3 has 15 residues. The CDR3 region has the DNA TGTGCCAGCTGTTTGTCGGCAGGGTATAATTCACCCCTCCACTTT. Residues: CASCLSAGYNSPLHF.

This clone occurred once. This chain joins TRBV6-2 or TRBV6-3 and TRBJ1-5, with D tentatively TRBD1 (5 bases). Germline assignment: CDR1 MNHEY and CDR2 SVGEGT. This CDR3 contains 13 residues. V was shortened by 0 bases and J by 7 bases, with 7 bases between the two germline ends. The CDR3 reads CASSYSQAQPQHF. The CDR3 DNA reads TGTGCCAGCAGTTACTCACAGGCCCAGCCCCAGCATTTT.

The chain is built from TRBV9 and TRBJ1-3, with D perhaps TRBD1 (5 bases). V was pared by 0 bases and J by 4 bases, with 20 bases between. This CDR3 is built from 18 residues. Germline CDR1 SGDLS, CDR2 YYNGEE. In DNA, the CDR3 is TGTGCCAGCAGCGTAGGAATTCCAGGTGGGGCTGAAGGAAACACCATATATTTT. It is translated as CASSVGIPGGAEGNTIYF.

V gene TRBV9 combines with J gene TRBJ1-3; tentative D call: TRBD1 (6 bases). Germline CDR1 and CDR2: SGDLS and YYNGEE. This CDR3 comprises 17 residues. The V end lost 3 bases, the J end lost 0 bases, and 16 bases lay between the germline ends. The CDR3 reads CASSATGLTFSGNTIYF. CDR3 coding DNA: TGTGCCAGCAGCGCGACAGGTCTGACCTTCTCTGGAAACACCATATATTTT.

CDR3 coding DNA: TGTGCCAGCAGCTTAGACAGGGATGACTATGGCTACACCTTC. Residues: CASSLDRDDYGYTF. This chain uses TRBV11-2 with TRBJ1-2, with D perhaps matching TRBD1 (5 bases). Germline assignment: CDR1 SGHAT and CDR2 FQNNGV. CDR3 length equals 14 residues. Trimming removed 0 bases from V and 3 bases from J, with 8 bases in between.

The genes are TRBV19 and TRBJ1-1; TRBD1 matches at 12 bases. This CDR3 comprises 16 residues. V was pared by 5 bases and J by 14 bases, with 18 bases of the junction left unmatched. Germline V gene sequence: CDR1 LNHDA, CDR2 SQIVND (reference sequence). The CDR3, as DNA: TGTGCCAGTAGTTCCCGACTGGGGGACAGGGGGCGGCCCTCGTTCTTT. Its protein is CASSSRLGDRGRPSFF.

The CDR3 protein is CASSELVGQGATNEQFF. CDR3 DNA sequence: TGTGCCAGCAGTGAATTAGTGGGACAGGGGGCGACCAATGAGCAGTTCTTC. This chain connects TRBV25-1 to TRBJ2-1; 12 bases align to TRBD1. This CDR3 contains 17 residues. Unmatched junction bases numbered 7, after V lost 1 base and J lost 6 bases. Germline assignment: CDR1 MGHDK and CDR2 SYGVNS.

This chain connects TRBV3-1 (or the pseudogene TRBV3-2) to TRBJ2-2, with D possibly TRBD2 on 5 matching bases. Germline loops: CDR1 LGHDT, CDR2 YNNKEL (reference sequence). V was pared by 1 base and J by 13 bases, with 10 bases between. The CDR3 consists of 12 residues. Here the CDR3 DNA reads TGTGCCAGCAGCCAAGGGACCGAGGGGCTGTTTTTT. Protein sequence: CASSQGTEGLFF.

The chain has TRBV10-3 and TRBJ2-1; unclear D gene. The CDR3 has 13 amino acids. V lost 2 bases and J lost 8, with 10 bases in between. Per the germline V gene, CDR1 is ENHRY and CDR2 is SYGVKD. The CDR3 reads CAISEADSYEQFF. The DNA for the CDR3 is TGTGCCATCAGTGAGGCAGATTCATATGAGCAGTTCTTC.

The rearrangement joins TRBV2 to TRBJ2-3; a weak D match, TRBD2 (6 bases). CDR1 is SNHLY and CDR2 is FYNNEI in the germline V gene. V was clipped by 8 bases and J by 1 base, with 13 bases between them. This CDR3 has 14 amino acids. CDR3 protein: CASGAGKGTDTQYF. DNA of the CDR3: TGTGCCAGCGGTGCGGGGAAAGGCACAGATACGCAGTATTTT.

The chain joins TRBV15 to TRBJ1-2; the match to TRBD1 covers 8 bases. This CDR3 contains 21 residues. Per germline, CDR1 LNHNV and CDR2 YYDKDF (reference sequence). J gave up 7 bases and V 0 bases, and 25 bases lay outside the gene matches. The CDR3, as DNA: TGTGCCACCAGCAGAGATTCAAGAGGTAGTCCCGAGGGGCAGGGGGCAGGTGGCTACACCTTC. Protein: CATSRDSRGSPEGQGAGGYTF.

The V call is TRBV7-3, the J call TRBJ2-3; 7 bases are a match to TRBD2. V gave up 5 bases and J gave up 7 bases; unmatched junction bases: 3. Germline V lookup: CDR1 SGHTA, CDR2 FQGTGA. The length of the CDR3 is 12 residues. Here the CDR3 reads CASSPGLNTQYF. The CDR3 region has the DNA TGTGCCAGCAGCCCGGGACTAAATACGCAGTATTTT.

This chain uses TRBV3-1 (or the pseudogene TRBV3-2) with TRBJ1-1; TRBD1 matches 9 bases. V lost 6 bases and J lost 5; bases outside the gene matches: 7. CDR3 length equals 14 residues. Germline CDR1 reads LGHDT; CDR2 reads YNNKEL (reference sequence). DNA of the CDR3: TGTGCCAGCAGTAAGGGGGACAGGGATACTGAAGCTTTCTTT. Translating it yields CASSKGDRDTEAFF.

V gene TRBV6-5 combines with J gene TRBJ2-1; 9 nucleotides line up with TRBD1. Germline V CDR1 and CDR2: MNHEY, SVGAGI. This CDR3 has 16 amino acids. V lost 3 bases and J lost 6; bases outside the gene matches: 9. CDR3 nucleotide sequence: TGTGCCAGCAGTTATGCCGGGACAGGGAATCGCAATGAGCAGTTCTTC. Protein: CASSYAGTGNRNEQFF.

This clone was seen a handful of times. The chain joins TRBV7-8 to TRBJ1-6; weak D call: TRBD1 (6 bases). V lost 4 bases to trimming and J lost 12 bases, with 7 bases between them. Germline V lookup: CDR1 SGHVS, CDR2 FQNEAQ. The CDR3 runs 11 residues. DNA for the CDR3: TGTGCCAGCAGCTCCAGGGGACCCCTCCACTTT. Residues: CASSSRGPLHF.

This chain joins TRBV28 and TRBJ1-1; possibly TRBD1 for D (5 bases). The germline gives CDR1 MDHEN, CDR2 SYDVKM. Trimming took off 7 bases at V and 3 bases at J, with 9 bases between the two ends. There are 12 residues in the CDR3. CDR3 coding DNA: TGTGCCAGCACGGGGGAGGACACTGAAGCTTTCTTT. Translating gives CASTGEDTEAFF.

This clone has a single count. The chain has TRBV18 and TRBJ2-7; tentatively, D is TRBD1 (6 bases). V lost 6 bases, J lost 3 bases, and 9 bases lay in between. Germline loops: CDR1 KGHSH, CDR2 LQKENI. CDR3 length: 12 residues. The CDR3 reads CASSQDSYEQYF. The DNA of the CDR3 is TGTGCCAGCTCCCAGGACAGCTACGAGCAGTACTTC.

This sequence joins TRBV10-2 and TRBJ1-1, with D perhaps matching TRBD1 (5 bases). The germline CDR1 and CDR2 sequences are WSHSY and SAAADI. The V gene lost 7 bases and the J gene lost 5 bases, with 17 bases spanning the gap. This CDR3 comprises 14 residues. The DNA of the CDR3 is TGCGCCAGCACCCCGGCGCCCGGGGGGACTGAAGCTTTCTTT. It translates to CASTPAPGGTEAFF.

The gene calls are TRBV19 and TRBJ2-3; 7 nucleotides agree with TRBD1. Germline assignment: CDR1 LNHDA and CDR2 SQIVND (reference sequence). There are 17 residues in the CDR3. V shed 3 bases, J shed 4 bases, and the junction held 13 bases outside the gene matches. The CDR3 here is CASSIRQGFIPSDTQYF. CDR3 in DNA: TGTGCCAGTAGTATCAGACAGGGTTTCATACCCTCAGATACGCAGTATTTT.

The chain couples TRBV27 to TRBJ2-7, with 10 bases that match TRBD2. Germline lookup yields CDR1 MNHEY and CDR2 SMNVEV (reference sequence). Unmatched junction bases numbered 11, after V lost 7 bases and J lost 5 bases. CDR3 length equals 15 residues. The chain's CDR3 is CASTYSSGGFDEQYF. In nucleotides, the CDR3 is TGTGCCAGCACCTACTCTAGCGGGGGCTTCGACGAGCAGTACTTC.

The rearrangement joins TRBV12-3 or TRBV12-4 to TRBJ1-1, with no clear D. This CDR3 spans 12 amino acids. Trimming left V 6 bases short and J 0 bases short, with 5 bases between. CDR3 sequence reads: CASRHMNTEAFF. The CDR3 region has the DNA TGTGCCAGCAGACACATGAACACTGAAGCTTTCTTT.

This chain joins TRBV6-5 and TRBJ1-3, with D perhaps TRBD1 (5 bases). The germline V gene has CDR1 MNHEY and CDR2 SVGAGI. The CDR3 is 16 residues long. V lost 0 bases and J lost 3, with 12 bases in between. The DNA of the CDR3 is TGTGCCAGCAGTTACTCATCGGGGGTTAGTGGAAACACCATATATTTT. Its translation: CASSYSSGVSGNTIYF.

The genes are TRBV14 and TRBJ2-1; 7 nucleotides match TRBD2. The CDR3 extends over 15 amino acids. The V segment lost 2 bases and the J segment 6 bases; nucleotides outside the gene matches: 7. CDR1 is SGHDN, CDR2 FVKESK, per germline. The CDR3 protein is CASSQREGSPNEQFF. CDR3 bases: TGTGCCAGCAGCCAAAGGGAGGGGTCGCCCAATGAGCAGTTCTTC.